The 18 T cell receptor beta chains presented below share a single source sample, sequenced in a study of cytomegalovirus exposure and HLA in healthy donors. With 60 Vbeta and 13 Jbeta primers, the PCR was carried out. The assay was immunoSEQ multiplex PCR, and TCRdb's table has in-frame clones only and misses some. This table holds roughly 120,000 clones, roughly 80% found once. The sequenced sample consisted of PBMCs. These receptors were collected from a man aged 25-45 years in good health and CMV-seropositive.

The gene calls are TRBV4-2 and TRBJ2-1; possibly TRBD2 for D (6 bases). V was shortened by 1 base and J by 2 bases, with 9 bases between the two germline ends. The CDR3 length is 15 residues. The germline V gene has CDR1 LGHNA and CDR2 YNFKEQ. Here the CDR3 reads CASSQAGLTYNEQFF. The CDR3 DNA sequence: TGTGCCAGCAGCCAAGCAGGACTAACCTACAATGAGCAGTTCTTC.

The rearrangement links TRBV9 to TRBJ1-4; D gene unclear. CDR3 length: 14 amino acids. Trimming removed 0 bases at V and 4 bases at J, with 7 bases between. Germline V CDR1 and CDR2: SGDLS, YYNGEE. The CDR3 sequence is CASSVATHNEKLFF. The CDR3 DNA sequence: TGTGCCAGCAGCGTAGCTACTCATAATGAAAAACTGTTTTTT. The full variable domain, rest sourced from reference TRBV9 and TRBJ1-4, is DSGVTQTPKHLITATGQRVTLRCSPRSGDLSVYWYQQSLDQGLQFLIQYYNGEERAKGNILERFSAQQFPDLHSELNLSSLELGDSALYFCASSVATHNEKLFFGSGTQLSVL.

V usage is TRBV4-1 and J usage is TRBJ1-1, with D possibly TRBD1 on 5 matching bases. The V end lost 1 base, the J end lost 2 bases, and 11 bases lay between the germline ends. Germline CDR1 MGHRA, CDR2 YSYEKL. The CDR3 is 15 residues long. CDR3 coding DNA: TGCGCCAGCAGCCAAGCCGGCCAGGGTAACACTGAAGCTTTCTTT. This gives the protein CASSQAGQGNTEAFF.

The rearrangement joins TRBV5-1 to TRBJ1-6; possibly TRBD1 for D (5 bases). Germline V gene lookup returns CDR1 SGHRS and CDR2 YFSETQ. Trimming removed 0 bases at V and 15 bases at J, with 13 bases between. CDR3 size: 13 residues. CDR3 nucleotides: TGCGCCAGCAGCTTGGGGGGCCGGTCCGTCCTCCACTTT. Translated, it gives CASSLGGRSVLHF.

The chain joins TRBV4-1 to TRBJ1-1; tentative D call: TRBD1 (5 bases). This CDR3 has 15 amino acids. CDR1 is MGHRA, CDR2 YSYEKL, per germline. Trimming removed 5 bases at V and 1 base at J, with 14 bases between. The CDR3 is CASSDLYRGNTEAFF. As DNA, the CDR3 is TGCGCCAGCAGCGACCTCTATAGGGGGAACACTGAAGCTTTCTTT.

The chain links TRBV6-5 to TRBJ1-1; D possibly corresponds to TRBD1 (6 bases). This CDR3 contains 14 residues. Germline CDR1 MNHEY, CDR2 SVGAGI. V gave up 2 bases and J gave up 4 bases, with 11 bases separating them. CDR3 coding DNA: TGTGCCAGCAGTTACGGGCAGGGGAGCACTGAAGCTTTCTTT. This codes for CASSYGQGSTEAFF.

CDR3: CASSQRTRNNSPLHF. The CDR3 DNA reads TGCGCCAGCAGTCAACGGACAAGGAATAATTCACCCCTCCACTTT. J is TRBJ1-6 and V is TRBV23-1, with D possibly matching TRBD1 (5 bases). TRBV23-1 is an ORF, with its function uncertain. Trimming shortened V by 2 bases and J by 5 bases, and 10 bases separated the two germline ends. The CDR3 runs 15 residues.

CDR3 residues: CASSPFGTANTGELFF. For the CDR3, the DNA is TGCGCCAGCAGCCCCTTCGGGACAGCGAACACCGGGGAGCTGTTTTTT. The chain couples TRBV5-1 to TRBJ2-2; 7 bases fit TRBD1. The CDR3 contains 16 residues. The germline V gene encodes CDR1 SGHRS and CDR2 YFSETQ. Trimming at V came to 4 bases and at J to 0 bases, leaving 6 bases not matched to a gene.

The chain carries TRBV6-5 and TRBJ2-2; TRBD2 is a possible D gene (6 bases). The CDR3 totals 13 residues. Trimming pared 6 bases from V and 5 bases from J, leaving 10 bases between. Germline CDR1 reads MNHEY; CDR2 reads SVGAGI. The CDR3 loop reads CASRGDSTGELFF. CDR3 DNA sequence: TGTGCCAGCAGGGGGGACTCGACCGGGGAGCTGTTTTTT.

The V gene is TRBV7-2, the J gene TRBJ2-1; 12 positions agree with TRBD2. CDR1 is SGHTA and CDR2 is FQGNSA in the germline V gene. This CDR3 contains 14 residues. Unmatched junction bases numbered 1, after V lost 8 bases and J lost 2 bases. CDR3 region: CASRLAGAYNEQFF. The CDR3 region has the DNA TGTGCCAGCCGACTAGCGGGAGCCTACAATGAGCAGTTCTTC.

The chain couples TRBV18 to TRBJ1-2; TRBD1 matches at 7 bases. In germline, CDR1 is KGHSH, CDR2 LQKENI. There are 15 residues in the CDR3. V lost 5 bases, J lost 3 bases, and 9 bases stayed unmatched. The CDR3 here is CASSTSTGIDYGYTF. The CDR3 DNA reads TGTGCCAGCTCAACCTCGACAGGGATAGACTATGGCTACACCTTC. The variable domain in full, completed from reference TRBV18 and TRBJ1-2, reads NAGVMQNPRHLVRRRGQEARLRCSPMKGHSHVYWYRQLPEEGLKFMVYLQKENIIDESGMPKERFSAEFPKEGPSILRIQQVVRGDSAAYFCASSTSTGIDYGYTFGSGTRLTVV.

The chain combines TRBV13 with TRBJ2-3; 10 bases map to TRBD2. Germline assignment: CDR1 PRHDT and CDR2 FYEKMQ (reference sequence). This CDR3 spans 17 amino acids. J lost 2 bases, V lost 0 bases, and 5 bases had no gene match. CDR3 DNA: TGTGCCAGCAGCTTAGGCCAGGGACTAGCGACCACAGATACGCAGTATTTT. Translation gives CASSLGQGLATTDTQYF.

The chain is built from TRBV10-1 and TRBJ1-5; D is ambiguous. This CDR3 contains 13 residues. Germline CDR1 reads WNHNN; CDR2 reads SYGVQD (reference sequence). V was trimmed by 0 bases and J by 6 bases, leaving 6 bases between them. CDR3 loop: CASSESRVQPQHF. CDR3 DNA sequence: TGCGCCAGCAGTGAGTCTCGGGTTCAGCCCCAGCATTTT.

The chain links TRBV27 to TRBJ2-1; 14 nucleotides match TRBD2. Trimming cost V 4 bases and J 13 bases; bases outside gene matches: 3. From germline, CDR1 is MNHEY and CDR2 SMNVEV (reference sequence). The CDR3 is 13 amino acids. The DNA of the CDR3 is TGTGCCAGCAGTTCGGGACTAGCGGGAGTTCAGTTCTTC. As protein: CASSSGLAGVQFF.

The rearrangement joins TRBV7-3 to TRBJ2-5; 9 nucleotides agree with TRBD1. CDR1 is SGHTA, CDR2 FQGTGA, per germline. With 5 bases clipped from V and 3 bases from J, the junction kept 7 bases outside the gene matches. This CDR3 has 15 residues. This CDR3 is CASSPRTGEEETQYF. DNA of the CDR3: TGTGCCAGCAGCCCGCGGACAGGGGAGGAAGAGACCCAGTACTTC.

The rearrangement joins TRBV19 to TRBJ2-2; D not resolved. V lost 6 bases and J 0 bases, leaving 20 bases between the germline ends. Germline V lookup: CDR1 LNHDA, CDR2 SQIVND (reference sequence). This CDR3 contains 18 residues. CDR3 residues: CASSIYPGWATNTGELFF. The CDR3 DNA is TGTGCCAGTAGCATATACCCCGGTTGGGCCACGAACACCGGGGAGCTGTTTTTT.

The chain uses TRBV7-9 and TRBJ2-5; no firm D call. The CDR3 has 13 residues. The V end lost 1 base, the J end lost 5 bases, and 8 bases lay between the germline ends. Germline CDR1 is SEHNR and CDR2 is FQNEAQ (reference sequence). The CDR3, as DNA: TGTGCCAGCAGCTTAGTGGGCGCGGAGACCCAGTACTTC. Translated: CASSLVGAETQYF. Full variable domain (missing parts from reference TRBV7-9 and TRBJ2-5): DTGVSQNPRHKITKRGQNVTFRCDPISEHNRLYWYRQTLGQGPEFLTYFQNEAQLEKSRLLSDRFSAERPKGSFSTLEIQRTEQGDSAMYLCASSLVGAETQYFGPGTRLLVL.

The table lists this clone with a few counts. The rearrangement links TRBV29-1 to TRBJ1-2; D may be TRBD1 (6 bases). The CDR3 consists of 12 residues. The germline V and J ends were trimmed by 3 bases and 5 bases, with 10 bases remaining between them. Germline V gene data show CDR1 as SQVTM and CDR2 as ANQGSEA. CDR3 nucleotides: TGCAGCGTTGAGGACAGTCATTATGGCTACACCTTC. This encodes CSVEDSHYGYTF.